A single sample is the source of the 6 T cell receptor beta chains below, sequenced in a study of T cell clones after liver transplantation. Sequencing was performed with immunoSEQ multiplex PCR; in TCRdb, only in-frame clones are kept and a portion is missing. The sample gives tens of thousands of clones, 80% of which show up once; approximately 0.73% is in the top ten. Here the sequenced sample was CD4+ T cells from blood, taken 12 months after liver transplant. Receptors were obtained from a human patient who received a liver transplant. Some of these T cells may belong to the graft donor.

The CDR3 spells CASSTSGTYNEQFF. The CDR3 bases are TGTGCCAGCAGCACTAGCGGTACCTACAATGAGCAGTTCTTC. The J gene is TRBJ2-1, the V gene TRBV9; 8 nucleotides align to TRBD2. The germline gives CDR1 SGDLS, CDR2 YYNGEE. CDR3 length: 14 amino acids. Germline trimming cut 4 bases from V and 2 bases from J; bases unmatched to any gene: 2. Full variable domain (outside the CDR3, taken from reference TRBV9 and TRBJ2-1): DSGVTQTPKHLITATGQRVTLRCSPRSGDLSVYWYQQSLDQGLQFLIQYYNGEERAKGNILERFSAQQFPDLHSELNLSSLELGDSALYFCASSTSGTYNEQFFGPGTRLTVL.

The V call is TRBV9, the J call TRBJ1-4; D perhaps matches TRBD1 (6 bases). Deletions cut 4 bases from V and 8 bases from J, with 15 bases between. Germline V lookup: CDR1 SGDLS, CDR2 YYNGEE. CDR3 length: 14 amino acids. The CDR3 sequence: CASSLGHGQEKLFF. CDR3 in DNA: TGTGCCAGCAGCCTGGGACATGGACAAGAAAAACTGTTTTTT.

The V call is TRBV7-6, the J call TRBJ2-7; 8 nucleotides line up with TRBD1. The CDR3 consists of 17 residues. The V gene end was trimmed by 1 base and the J gene end by 0 bases; junction bases not matched to a gene: 8. Germline CDR1 and CDR2: SGHVS and FNYEAQ. In DNA, the CDR3 is TGTGCCAGCAGCTTAGGATTCAGGGGGCCTTCCTCCTACGAGCAGTACTTC. As protein: CASSLGFRGPSSYEQYF.

V usage is TRBV6-5 and J usage is TRBJ1-4; D remains ambiguous. This CDR3 comprises 15 residues. V was shortened by 0 bases and J by 0 bases, with 5 bases between the two germline ends. CDR1 MNHEY and CDR2 SVGAGI come from the germline V gene. The CDR3 bases are TGTGCCAGCAGTTACTCCCAGACAACTAATGAAAAACTGTTTTTT. Translated, it gives CASSYSQTTNEKLFF.

The chain recombines TRBV4-3 with TRBJ2-1; 9 bases match TRBD2. V shed 1 base and J 7 bases; nucleotides not matched to a gene: 8. The CDR3 extends over 16 amino acids. Germline loops: CDR1 LGHNA, CDR2 YSLEER. This CDR3 reads CASSQVLGTSTNEQFF. The CDR3 nucleotides are TGCGCCAGCAGCCAAGTTTTAGGGACTAGCACGAATGAGCAGTTCTTC.

The chain uses TRBV2 and TRBJ2-1, with unresolved D. V dropped 7 bases and J dropped 9 bases, with 16 bases sitting between them. This CDR3 has 13 residues. CDR1 and CDR2 from the germline V gene are SNHLY and FYNNEI. The CDR3 spells CASKERPGGEQFF. Written as DNA, the CDR3 is TGTGCCAGCAAAGAGCGACCCGGCGGTGAGCAGTTCTTC.